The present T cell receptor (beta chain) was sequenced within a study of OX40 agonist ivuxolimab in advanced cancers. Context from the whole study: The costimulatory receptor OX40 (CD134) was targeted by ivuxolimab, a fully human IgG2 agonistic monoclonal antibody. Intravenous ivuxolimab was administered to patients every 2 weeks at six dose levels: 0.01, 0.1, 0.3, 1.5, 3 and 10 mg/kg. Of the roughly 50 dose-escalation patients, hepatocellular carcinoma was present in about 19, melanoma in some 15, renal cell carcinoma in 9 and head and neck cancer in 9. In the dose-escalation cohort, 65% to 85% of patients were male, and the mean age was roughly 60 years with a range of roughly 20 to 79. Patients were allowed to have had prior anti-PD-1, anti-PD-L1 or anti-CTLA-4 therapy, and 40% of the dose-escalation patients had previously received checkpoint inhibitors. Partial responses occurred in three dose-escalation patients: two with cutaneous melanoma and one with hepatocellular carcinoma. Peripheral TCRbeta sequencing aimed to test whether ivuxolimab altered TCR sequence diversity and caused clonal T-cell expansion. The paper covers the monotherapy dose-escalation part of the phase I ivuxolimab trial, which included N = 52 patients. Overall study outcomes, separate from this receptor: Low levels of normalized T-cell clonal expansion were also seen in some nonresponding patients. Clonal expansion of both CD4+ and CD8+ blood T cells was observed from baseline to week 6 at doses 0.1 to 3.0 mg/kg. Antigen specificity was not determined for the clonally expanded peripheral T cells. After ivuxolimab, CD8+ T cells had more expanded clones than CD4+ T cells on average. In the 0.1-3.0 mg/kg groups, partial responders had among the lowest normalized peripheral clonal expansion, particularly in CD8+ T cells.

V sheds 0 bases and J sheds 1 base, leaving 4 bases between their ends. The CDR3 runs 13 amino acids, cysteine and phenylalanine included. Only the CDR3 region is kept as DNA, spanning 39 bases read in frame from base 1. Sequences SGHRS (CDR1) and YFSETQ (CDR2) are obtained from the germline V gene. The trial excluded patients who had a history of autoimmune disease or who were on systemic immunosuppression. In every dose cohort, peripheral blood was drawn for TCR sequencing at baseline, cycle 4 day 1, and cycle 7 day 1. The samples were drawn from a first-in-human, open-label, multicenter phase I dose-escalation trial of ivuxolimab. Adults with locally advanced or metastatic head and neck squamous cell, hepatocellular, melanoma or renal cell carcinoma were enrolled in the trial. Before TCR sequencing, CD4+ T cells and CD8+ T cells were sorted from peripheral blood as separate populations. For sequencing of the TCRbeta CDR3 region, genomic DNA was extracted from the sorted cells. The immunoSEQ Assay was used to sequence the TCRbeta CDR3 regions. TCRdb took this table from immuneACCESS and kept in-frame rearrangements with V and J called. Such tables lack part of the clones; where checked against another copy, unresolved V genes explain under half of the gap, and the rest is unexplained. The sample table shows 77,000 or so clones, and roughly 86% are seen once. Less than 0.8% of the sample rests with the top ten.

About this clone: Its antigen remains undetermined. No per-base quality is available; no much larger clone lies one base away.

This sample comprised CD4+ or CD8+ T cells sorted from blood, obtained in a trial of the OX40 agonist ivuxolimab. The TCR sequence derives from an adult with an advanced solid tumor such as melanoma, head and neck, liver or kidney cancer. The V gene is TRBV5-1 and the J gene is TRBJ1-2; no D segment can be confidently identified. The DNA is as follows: TGCGCCAGCAGCTTGGCCTTTAACTATGGCTACACCTTC. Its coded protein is CASSLAFNYGYTF.